A single T cell receptor (beta chain) is shown here with its context. The CDR3 loop spans 15 amino acids. The germline V and J ends were trimmed by 4 bases and 7 bases, with 15 bases remaining between them. Germline assignment: CDR1 SGHRS and CDR2 YFSETQ. Sequenced by immunoSEQ multiplex PCR; TCRdb stores in-frame clones only, minus some. The sample lists about 93,000 clones; 65% to 90% were seen once. These data belong to a study of T cell responses to AZD1222 COVID-19 vaccine. This sequence originates from an adult in good health. Here the sequenced sample was peripheral blood, taken on day 0 of AZD1222 vaccination. The J gene is TRBJ1-6, the V gene TRBV5-1, with TRBD1 as a possible D gene (5 bases). CDR3 protein: CASSPEGRMNSPLHF. CDR3 DNA: TGCGCCAGCAGCCCCGAGGGGCGGATGAATTCACCCCTCCACTTT.